These 11 T cell receptor beta chains share one sample of origin, sequenced in a study of blood T cell repertoires in COVID-19. The assay was immunoSEQ multiplex PCR, and TCRdb's table has in-frame clones only and misses some. The sample carries approximately 530,000 clones, about 88% recorded once. Sequencing was performed on peripheral blood. These receptors were taken from a woman aged 45-65 years with COVID-19, enrolled during active disease.

The chain is built from TRBV6-2 or TRBV6-3 and TRBJ2-3; the match to TRBD1 covers 7 bases. The V segment lost 5 bases and the J segment 0 bases; nucleotides outside the gene matches: 11. CDR1 is MNHEY, CDR2 SVGEGT, per germline. There are 17 residues in the CDR3. CDR3 region: CASSQRAGTASTDTQYF. CDR3 sequence (DNA): TGTGCCAGCAGTCAGAGAGCCGGGACAGCTAGCACAGATACGCAGTATTTT.

This clone has just one count. V is TRBV9 and J is TRBJ1-1, with unresolved D. CDR1 is SGDLS and CDR2 is YYNGEE in the germline V gene. Trimming took off 3 bases at V and 3 bases at J, with 12 bases between the two ends. The CDR3 has 14 amino acids. The DNA for the CDR3 is TGTGCCAGCAGCGAGTACCCTGCGGACACTGAAGCTTTCTTT. This codes for CASSEYPADTEAFF.

The V gene is TRBV7-2, the J gene TRBJ1-3, with D unclear. The CDR3 has 17 residues. Germline V gene lookup returns CDR1 SGHTA and CDR2 FQGNSA. Trimming shortened V by 5 bases and J by 0 bases, and 17 bases separated the two germline ends. CDR3 DNA: TGTGCCAGCAGCCCGCAAAATAACATGCCCTCTGGAAACACCATATATTTT. This encodes CASSPQNNMPSGNTIYF.

In DNA form, the CDR3 reads TGTGCCTGGAGTGTACGGGACAGACCTTCGGAGCCCCAGCATTTT. Its protein product is CAWSVRDRPSEPQHF. The chain couples TRBV30 to TRBJ1-5; TRBD1 aligns across 7 bases. The CDR3 runs to 15 residues. V was pared by 0 bases and J by 8 bases, with 10 bases of the junction left unmatched. The germline V gene encodes CDR1 GTSNPN and CDR2 SVGIG (reference sequence).

The chain is built from TRBV18 and TRBJ1-2; D might be TRBD1 (5 bases). Looked up from germline, CDR1 is KGHSH and CDR2 is LQKENI. The CDR3 covers 15 residues. The V gene lost 0 bases and the J gene lost 7 bases, with 15 bases spanning the gap. The CDR3 loop reads CASSPPQDIPSGYTF. Here the CDR3 DNA reads TGTGCCAGCTCACCACCGCAGGACATTCCTTCTGGCTACACCTTC.

A note on this clone: The same CDR3 can be traced to other DNA sequences in this sample. The chain links TRBV5-1 to TRBJ2-3; TRBD2 matches 12 bases. The V gene's germline CDR1 is SGHRS and CDR2 YFSETQ. Trimming at V came to 0 bases and at J to 2 bases, leaving 4 bases not matched to a gene. CDR3 size: 17 residues. The CDR3 nucleotides read TGCGCCAGCAGCTTGGGACTAGCGGGGGCTTACACAGATACGCAGTATTTT. Translation: CASSLGLAGAYTDTQYF.

V usage is TRBV20-1 and J usage is TRBJ1-6; D not resolved. The CDR3 consists of 11 residues. The germline V gene has CDR1 DFQATT and CDR2 SNEGSKA (reference sequence). The V end lost 5 bases, the J end lost 14 bases, and 13 bases lay between the germline ends. The CDR3 protein is CSAFTAETLHF. Here the CDR3 DNA reads TGCAGTGCTTTTACTGCGGAGACCCTCCACTTT.

The genes are TRBV18 and TRBJ1-2, with D hard to call. V gave up 1 base and J gave up 8 bases, with 29 bases separating them. The CDR3 has 19 residues. Germline assignment: CDR1 KGHSH and CDR2 LQKENI. CDR3 nucleotides: TGTGCCAGCTCACCACGGCGCGGCGAACCGGACGGAGTCTCGGGGGGCTACACCTTC. It specifies CASSPRRGEPDGVSGGYTF.

This clone showed up just once. The junction departs from germline at one end; a sequencing error may be responsible. V is TRBV6-1 and J is TRBJ2-3; D may be TRBD2 (7 bases). The germline V gene has CDR1 MNHNS and CDR2 SASEGT. The CDR3 totals 17 residues. The chain's CDR3 is CASSDLEGGRLLLLGDF. DNA of the CDR3: TGTGCCAGCAGTGACCTGGAGGGGGGGAGACTTCTCCTCCTGGGGGATTTT.

This chain uses TRBV10-1 with TRBJ1-2, with D unclear. CDR1 WNHNN and CDR2 SYGVQD come from the germline V gene (reference sequence). The CDR3 is 15 amino acids. V was clipped by 2 bases and J by 2 bases, with 12 bases between them. Here the CDR3 reads CASSETIVSNYGYTF. CDR3 DNA sequence: TGCGCCAGCAGTGAGACGATAGTATCCAACTATGGCTACACCTTC.

The V gene is TRBV7-9, the J gene TRBJ1-5; a weak D match, TRBD1 (6 bases). The CDR3 totals 13 residues. V lost 2 bases and J lost 12, with 14 bases in between. Per the germline V gene, CDR1 is SEHNR and CDR2 is FQNEAQ (reference sequence). The chain's CDR3 is CASSLLDDRNQHF. CDR3 coding DNA: TGTGCCAGCAGCTTATTGGACGACAGGAACCAGCATTTT.